These 32 T cell receptor beta chains were sequenced from one sample in a study of cytomegalovirus exposure and HLA in healthy donors. The study ran its PCR with 60 Vbeta and 13 Jbeta primers. Profiled with immunoSEQ multiplex PCR; TCRdb holds only in-frame clones, not every one. The data contain about 170,000 clones, 79% of them singletons. Material for sequencing was PBMCs. The origin of the receptors is a woman aged 50 to 60 in good health and CMV-seronegative.

This sequence joins TRBV18 and TRBJ1-1, with 7 bases identical to TRBD1. The V gene end was trimmed by 4 bases and the J gene end by 0 bases; junction bases not matched to a gene: 2. The CDR3 runs to 14 residues. Germline values: CDR1 KGHSH, CDR2 LQKENI. CDR3 nucleotides: TGTGCCAGCTCACGGGACAGAATGAACACTGAAGCTTTCTTT. Encoded protein: CASSRDRMNTEAFF.

As to this clone: The conserved phenylalanine or tryptophan normally closing the CDR3 is absent here, so this likely arose from a read error. The chain has TRBV2 and TRBJ1-2, with a possible D match to TRBD1 (5 bases). Germline loops: CDR1 SNHLY, CDR2 FYNNEI. The CDR3 length is 13 residues. Trimming removed 4 bases from V and 8 bases from J, with 14 bases in between. CDR3 protein: CASSATTDQGYTL. DNA for the CDR3: TGTGCCAGCAGTGCAACGACAGATCAGGGCTACACCCTC.

The J gene is TRBJ1-1, the V gene TRBV28; 7 bases fit TRBD1. After removal of 5 bases from V and 3 bases from J, the junction contained 3 bases not matched to a gene. Germline V gene lookup returns CDR1 MDHEN and CDR2 SYDVKM. The CDR3 consists of 13 residues. The CDR3 reads CASSIDRDTEAFF. For the CDR3, the DNA is TGTGCCAGCAGTATTGACAGGGACACTGAAGCTTTCTTT.

The chain joins TRBV28 to TRBJ1-1, with no clear D. The V gene lost 5 bases and the J gene lost 4 bases, with 5 bases spanning the gap. The CDR3 contains 11 residues. Per germline, CDR1 MDHEN and CDR2 SYDVKM. CDR3 in amino acids: CASSGRTEAFF. CDR3 DNA sequence: TGTGCCAGCAGTGGGCGCACTGAAGCTTTCTTT.

The J gene is TRBJ1-2, the V gene TRBV5-4; the D gene is possibly TRBD1 (6 bases). The CDR3 covers 13 residues. V was pared by 9 bases and J by 5 bases, with 17 bases between. Germline CDR1 reads SGHNT; CDR2 reads YYREEE (reference sequence). The CDR3 spells CATLGGSGYGYTF. The CDR3 DNA follows: TGTGCCACCCTAGGGGGTTCGGGATATGGCTACACCTTC.

This chain links TRBV19 with TRBJ2-1, with 10 nucleotides matching TRBD2. This CDR3 region has 16 residues. J was trimmed by 0 bases and V by 5 bases; bases with no gene match: 4. Germline V gene data show CDR1 as LNHDA and CDR2 as SQIVND (reference sequence). In DNA form, the CDR3 reads TGTGCCAGTAGTTTGTCTAGCGGGAGCTCCTACAATGAGCAGTTCTTC. Amino acids: CASSLSSGSSYNEQFF.

This CDR3 is CASSPRDSSYEQYF. CDR3 nucleotides: TGTGCCAGCAGCCCCCGGGACAGCTCCTACGAGCAGTACTTC. This rearrangement joins TRBV7-2 to TRBJ2-5; 7 nucleotides align to TRBD1. The DNA end is a closer match to TRBJ2-7, so the J assignment may be wrong. Germline V gene lookup returns CDR1 SGHTA and CDR2 FQGNSA. The CDR3 covers 14 residues.

The J gene is TRBJ2-1, the V gene TRBV5-1; 7 bases agree with TRBD2. This CDR3 comprises 14 residues. Trimming took 6 bases from V and 5 from J; bases not matched to a gene: 8. Germline CDR1 reads SGHRS; CDR2 reads YFSETQ. CDR3 amino acids: CASTPTRGDNEQFF. The CDR3 nucleotides are TGCGCCAGCACACCCACCCGGGGGGACAATGAGCAGTTCTTC.

V is TRBV7-9 and J is TRBJ1-4, with D unclear. The CDR3 has 15 residues. Trimming cost V 5 bases and J 2 bases, with 12 bases left between them. Germline CDR1 is SEHNR and CDR2 is FQNEAQ (reference sequence). The CDR3 DNA sequence: TGTGCCAGCAGCCCAAACGTTCGGACTAATGAAAAACTGTTTTTT. Translated, it gives CASSPNVRTNEKLFF.

The chain uses TRBV7-2 and TRBJ2-2; D perhaps matches TRBD2 (5 bases). Deletions cut 5 bases from V and 2 bases from J, with 9 bases between. The CDR3 contains 14 residues. Germline loops: CDR1 SGHTA, CDR2 FQGNSA. The CDR3: CASSPSGNTGELFF. CDR3 nucleotides: TGTGCCAGCAGCCCCAGCGGAAACACCGGGGAGCTGTTTTTT. Together with reference TRBV7-2 and TRBJ2-2, the CDR3 gives the full variable domain: GAGVSQSPSNKVTEKGKDVELRCDPISGHTALYWYRQSLGQGLEFLIYFQGNSAPDKSGLPSDRFSAERTGGSVSTLTIQRTQQEDSAVYLCASSPSGNTGELFFGEGSRLTVL.

The CDR3 DNA sequence: TGTGCCAGCAGCTTGAGGGCGAGAGAGCTGTTTTTT. This encodes CASSLRARELFF. The chain carries TRBV28 and TRBJ2-2, with TRBD2 as a possible D gene (5 bases). There are 12 residues in the CDR3. Trimming removed 6 bases from V and 11 bases from J, with 13 bases in between. CDR1 and CDR2 from the germline V gene are MDHEN and SYDVKM.

Note on this clone: Other DNA sequences from this sample encode an identical CDR3 as well. The rearrangement uses TRBV18 and TRBJ2-3; TRBD1 is a possible D gene (7 bases). This CDR3 spans 15 amino acids. Trimming removed 2 bases from V and 3 bases from J, with 12 bases in between. Germline lookup yields CDR1 KGHSH and CDR2 LQKENI. CDR3 region: CASSPVQGGTDTQYF. In DNA form, the CDR3 reads TGTGCCAGCTCACCAGTGCAGGGGGGAACAGATACGCAGTATTTT.

The V gene is TRBV6-1, the J gene TRBJ2-7, with a tentative D call TRBD1 (5 bases). This CDR3 contains 14 residues. V lost 7 bases and J lost 3, with 16 bases in between. Germline V gene lookup returns CDR1 MNHNS and CDR2 SASEGT. The CDR3 loop reads CASTLRAPLYEQYF. In DNA, the CDR3 is TGTGCCAGCACACTCAGGGCCCCTCTCTACGAGCAGTACTTC.

Only one count was recorded for this clone. The chain links TRBV4-1 to TRBJ2-5, with 9 bases fitting TRBD1. With the DNA end fitting TRBJ2-7 better, the J assignment may be wrong. This CDR3 has 15 residues. Germline V gene data show CDR1 as MGHRA and CDR2 as YSYEKL. CDR3: CASSQTGTGRYEQYF. For the CDR3, the DNA is TGCGCCAGCAGCCAAACCGGGACAGGGCGTTACGAGCAGTACTTC.

This chain uses TRBV5-6 with TRBJ2-2; the D is unclear. Germline CDR1 is SGHDT and CDR2 is YYEEEE. V lost 2 bases and J 6 bases, leaving 5 bases between the germline ends. This CDR3 spans 12 amino acids. The CDR3 loop reads CASSFLAGELFF. CDR3 sequence (DNA): TGTGCCAGCAGCTTCCTTGCCGGGGAGCTGTTTTTT.

This clone appeared a single time. The rearrangement uses TRBV9 and TRBJ1-1; D is unresolved. The CDR3 extends over 15 amino acids. V was clipped by 0 bases and J by 0 bases, with 9 bases between them. Germline V gene data show CDR1 as SGDLS and CDR2 as YYNGEE. The CDR3 nucleotides read TGTGCCAGCAGCGTAGATGCAGACTTGAACACTGAAGCTTTCTTT. Its translation: CASSVDADLNTEAFF.

The V gene is TRBV19, the J gene TRBJ2-7; D may be TRBD2 (6 bases). The V end lost 5 bases, the J end lost 6 bases, and 11 bases lay between the germline ends. This CDR3 spans 12 amino acids. Germline loops: CDR1 LNHDA, CDR2 SQIVND (reference sequence). CDR3 sequence: CASSSGRSEQYF. The CDR3 DNA is TGTGCCAGTAGTTCCGGGAGATCCGAGCAGTACTTC. The full variable domain, its missing parts supplied by reference TRBV19 and TRBJ2-7, is DGGITQSPKYLFRKEGQNVTLSCEQNLNHDAMYWYRQDPGQGLRLIYYSQIVNDFQKGDIAEGYSVSREKKESFPLTVTSAQKNPTAFYLCASSSGRSEQYFGPGTRLTVT.

The V gene is TRBV10-3, the J gene TRBJ2-3; no reliable D call. Trimming shortened V by 10 bases and J by 5 bases, and 10 bases separated the two germline ends. From germline, CDR1 is ENHRY and CDR2 SYGVKD. The CDR3 length is 11 residues. CDR3 coding DNA: TGTGCCACTGGAGTCGGAGATACGCAGTATTTT. This gives the protein CATGVGDTQYF.

This clone was counted once. The V gene is TRBV19, the J gene TRBJ2-4; weak D call: TRBD2 (5 bases). The CDR3 consists of 15 residues. Germline V gene lookup returns CDR1 LNHDA and CDR2 SQIVND (reference sequence). Trimming left V 7 bases short and J 0 bases short, with 13 bases between. The CDR3 region is CASTPPGIAKNIQYF. The CDR3 region has the DNA TGTGCCAGTACCCCCCCGGGGATAGCCAAAAACATTCAGTACTTC.

This clone was seen a few times. The chain is built from TRBV9 and TRBJ1-1; TRBD1 is a possible D gene (6 bases). V lost 3 bases and J lost 6, with 18 bases in between. This CDR3 is 15 amino acids long. Germline CDR1 is SGDLS and CDR2 is YYNGEE. The CDR3 loop is CASSALTGARAEAFF. The CDR3 bases are TGTGCCAGCAGCGCCTTGACAGGCGCAAGGGCTGAAGCTTTCTTT.

The V call is TRBV10-1, the J call TRBJ1-4, with D unclear. The germline V gene has CDR1 WNHNN and CDR2 SYGVQD (reference sequence). The CDR3 runs to 16 residues. Trimming took 9 bases from V and 0 from J, leaving 17 bases between them. CDR3 sequence: CARVSSAGATNEKLFF. The CDR3 nucleotides read TGCGCCAGAGTTTCATCAGCGGGCGCAACTAATGAAAAACTGTTTTTT.

The V gene is TRBV27, the J gene TRBJ1-2; possible D gene TRBD1, 5 bases. The V gene lost 7 bases and the J gene lost 8 bases, with 17 bases spanning the gap. Germline CDR1 MNHEY, CDR2 SMNVEV (reference sequence). The CDR3 loop spans 13 amino acids. CDR3 loop: CASKEPGVSGYTF. Written as DNA, the CDR3 is TGTGCCAGCAAAGAGCCGGGGGTATCAGGCTACACCTTC.

V and J are TRBV4-2 and TRBJ1-3; possibly TRBD1 for D (5 bases). The V end lost 0 bases, the J end lost 4 bases, and 13 bases lay between the germline ends. This CDR3 has 16 residues. Germline assignment: CDR1 LGHNA and CDR2 YNFKEQ. The CDR3 loop is CASSQDPGGTGNTIYF. In DNA, the CDR3 is TGTGCCAGCAGCCAAGATCCCGGGGGTACGGGAAACACCATATATTTT.

In this sample, this clone turned up a few times. V usage is TRBV25-1 and J usage is TRBJ2-5; TRBD1 matches at 9 bases. The germline gives CDR1 MGHDK, CDR2 SYGVNS. V gave up 4 bases and J gave up 5 bases; unmatched junction bases: 5. The CDR3 loop spans 14 amino acids. DNA of the CDR3: TGTGCCAGCAGTGGTGGGACAGGGTTTGAGACCCAGTACTTC. This codes for CASSGGTGFETQYF.

Comments on this clone: Mismatch with germline at one junction end may stem from a read error. This chain uses TRBV12-5 with TRBJ2-7; a possible D gene is TRBD2 (5 bases). This CDR3 region has 12 residues. Germline V gives CDR1 LGHNT, CDR2 FRNRAP. The CDR3 protein is CASGRADGLMDF. CDR3 nucleotides: TGTGCTAGTGGCCGCGCCGACGGACTCATGGACTTC.

This clone was observed a handful of times. The chain links TRBV7-2 to TRBJ2-1; TRBD2 is a possible D gene (6 bases). CDR1 SGHTA and CDR2 FQGNSA come from the germline V gene. Trimming took off 5 bases at V and 5 bases at J, with 10 bases between the two ends. The CDR3 is 13 residues long. The DNA of the CDR3 is TGTGCCAGCAGCACCCGGACTAACAATGAGCAGTTCTTC. This translates into CASSTRTNNEQFF.

This sequence joins TRBV11-2 and TRBJ1-3; D unresolved. Trimming took 1 base from V and 0 from J, leaving 13 bases between them. Per germline, CDR1 SGHAT and CDR2 FQNNGV. The CDR3 covers 17 residues. CDR3 nucleotide sequence: TGTGCCAGCAGCTTAGGATTCGCGGGCAGCTCTGGAAACACCATATATTTT. This sequence encodes CASSLGFAGSSGNTIYF.

V gene TRBV9 combines with J gene TRBJ1-4, with 7 bases matching TRBD1. With V trimmed by 4 bases and J by 8 bases, 11 bases remained unmatched. The CDR3 length is 15 residues. CDR1 and CDR2 from the germline V gene are SGDLS and YYNGEE. The CDR3 reads CASSTDRVAGEKLFF. CDR3 nucleotide sequence: TGTGCCAGCAGCACCGACAGGGTTGCCGGGGAAAAACTGTTTTTT.

J is TRBJ1-4 and V is TRBV4-1; D is unclear. Germline V gives CDR1 MGHRA, CDR2 YSYEKL. V was clipped by 0 bases and J by 8 bases, with 13 bases between them. This CDR3 comprises 15 residues. In DNA form, the CDR3 reads TGCGCCAGCAGCCAAGAACCAGGATGGTCGGAAAAACTGTTTTTT. Translating gives CASSQEPGWSEKLFF.

The chain combines TRBV7-2 with TRBJ2-1; 8 bases are shared with TRBD2. Germline CDR1 SGHTA, CDR2 FQGNSA. The CDR3 runs 16 residues. The J segment lost 4 bases and the V segment lost 5 bases, leaving 10 bases of the junction unmatched. CDR3 nucleotides: TGTGCCAGCAGCCCATTCGGACTAGCAGGGTACAATGAGCAGTTCTTC. Amino acid sequence: CASSPFGLAGYNEQFF.

This rearrangement joins TRBV7-9 to TRBJ1-3, with D maybe TRBD1 (6 bases). Germline V lookup: CDR1 SEHNR, CDR2 FQNEAQ (reference sequence). The CDR3 loop spans 18 amino acids. Deletions cut 3 bases from V and 0 bases from J, with 18 bases between. The CDR3 loop is CASSLSRDTAYSGNTIYF. CDR3 sequence (DNA): TGTGCCAGCAGCTTGTCCCGGGACACGGCCTACTCTGGAAACACCATATATTTT.

Comment on this clone: The sample carries other DNA sequences with the same CDR3. CDR3 in DNA: TGTGCCAGCAGCCAAGGAAACACCATATATTTT. This gives the protein CASSQGNTIYF. The rearrangement uses TRBV28 and TRBJ1-3; D not certain. This CDR3 region has 11 residues. In germline, CDR1 is MDHEN, CDR2 SYDVKM. The germline V and J ends were trimmed by 6 bases and 4 bases, with 4 bases remaining between them.